This T cell receptor (beta chain) was recovered during a study of cytomegalovirus exposure and HLA in healthy donors. Study results and limitations: Reports indicated that the classifier achieved high specificity and sensitivity in diagnosing cytomegalovirus status.

In the case of this clone: Its antigen is unknown.

Primers: 60 Vbeta forward and 13 Jbeta reverse. TCRdb's copy holds only in-frame clones and misses some; the assay was immunoSEQ multiplex PCR. The table records about 75,000 clones, roughly four fifths of them present only once. Germline assignment: CDR1 KGHSH and CDR2 LQKENI. V gave up 0 bases and J gave up 4 bases, with 7 bases separating them. The CDR3 runs 14 residues. V usage is TRBV18 and J usage is TRBJ1-5; D call uncertain. The source material was PBMCs. This TCR derives from a man in his late teens or twenties in good health and CMV-seronegative. The CDR3 reads CASSPPGGNQPQHF. DNA of the CDR3: TGTGCCAGCTCACCACCGGGCGGGAATCAGCCCCAGCATTTT.